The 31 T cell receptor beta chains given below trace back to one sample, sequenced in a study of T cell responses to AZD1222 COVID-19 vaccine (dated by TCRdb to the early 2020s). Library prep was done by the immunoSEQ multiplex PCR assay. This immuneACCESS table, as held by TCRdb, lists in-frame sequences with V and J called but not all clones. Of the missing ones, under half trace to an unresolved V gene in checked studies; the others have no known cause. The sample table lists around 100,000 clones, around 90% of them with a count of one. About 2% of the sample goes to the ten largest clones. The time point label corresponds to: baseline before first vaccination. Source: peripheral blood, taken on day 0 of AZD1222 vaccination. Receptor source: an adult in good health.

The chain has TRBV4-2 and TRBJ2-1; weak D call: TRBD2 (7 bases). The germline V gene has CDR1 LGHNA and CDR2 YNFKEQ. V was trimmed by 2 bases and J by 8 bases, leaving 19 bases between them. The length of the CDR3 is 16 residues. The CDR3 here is CASSQHAGGGSDEQFF. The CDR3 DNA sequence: TGTGCCAGCAGCCAACACGCTGGGGGCGGGAGCGATGAGCAGTTCTTC.

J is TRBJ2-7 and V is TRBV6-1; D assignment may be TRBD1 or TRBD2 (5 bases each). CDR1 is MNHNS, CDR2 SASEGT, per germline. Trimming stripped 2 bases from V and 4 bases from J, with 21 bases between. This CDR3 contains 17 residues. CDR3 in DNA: TGTGCCAGCAGTGAAAAGAGGGGAGCCGATATACCTTACGAGCAGTACTTC. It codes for CASSEKRGADIPYEQYF.

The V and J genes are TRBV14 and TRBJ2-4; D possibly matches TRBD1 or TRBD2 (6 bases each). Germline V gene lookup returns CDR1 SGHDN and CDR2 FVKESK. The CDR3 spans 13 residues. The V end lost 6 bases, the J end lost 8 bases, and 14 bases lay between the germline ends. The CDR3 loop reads CASRNSGADIQYF. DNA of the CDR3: TGTGCCAGCAGAAATTCGGGGGCCGACATTCAGTACTTC.

The CDR3: CASTPGPGADTGELFF. CDR3 DNA: TGTGCCAGCACCCCAGGACCGGGGGCTGACACCGGGGAGCTGTTTTTT. This chain connects TRBV5-4 to TRBJ2-2; TRBD1 or TRBD2 may be the D gene (6 bases each). Germline values: CDR1 SGHNT, CDR2 YYREEE (reference sequence). Trimming took 6 bases from V and 3 from J, leaving 18 bases between them. The CDR3 sequence is 16 residues long.

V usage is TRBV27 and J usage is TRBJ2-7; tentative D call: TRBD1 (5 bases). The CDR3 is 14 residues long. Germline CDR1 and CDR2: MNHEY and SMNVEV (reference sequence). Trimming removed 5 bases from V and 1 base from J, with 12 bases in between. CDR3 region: CASSRGYHSYEQYF. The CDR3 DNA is TGTGCCAGCAGTAGGGGCTACCATTCCTACGAGCAGTACTTC.

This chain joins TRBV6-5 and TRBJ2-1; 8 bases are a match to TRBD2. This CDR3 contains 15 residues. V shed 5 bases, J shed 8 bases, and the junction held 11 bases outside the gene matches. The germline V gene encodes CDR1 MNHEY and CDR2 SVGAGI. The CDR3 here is CASSLSGSSTDEQFF. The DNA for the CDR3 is TGTGCCAGCAGTCTGAGCGGGAGTAGTACGGATGAGCAGTTCTTC.

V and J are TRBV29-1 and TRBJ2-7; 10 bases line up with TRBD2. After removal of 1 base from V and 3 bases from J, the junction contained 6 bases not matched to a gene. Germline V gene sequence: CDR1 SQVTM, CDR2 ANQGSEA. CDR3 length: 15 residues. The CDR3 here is CSVEGLRTSGYEQYF. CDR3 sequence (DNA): TGCAGCGTTGAAGGTCTACGGACTAGCGGCTACGAGCAGTACTTC.

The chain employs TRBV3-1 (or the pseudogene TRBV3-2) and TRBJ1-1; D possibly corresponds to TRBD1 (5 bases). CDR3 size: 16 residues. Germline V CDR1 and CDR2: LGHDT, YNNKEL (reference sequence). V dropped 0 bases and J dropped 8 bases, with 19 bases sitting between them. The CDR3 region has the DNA TGTGCCAGCAGCCAAGATATCGACCGTTCGGGGGAGGAAGCTTTCTTT. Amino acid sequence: CASSQDIDRSGEEAFF.

The CDR3 sequence: CASSQDRSSNEKLFF. The CDR3 coding sequence is TGCGCCAGCAGCCAAGACAGGAGCTCTAATGAAAAACTGTTTTTT. J is TRBJ1-4 and V is TRBV4-3, with D uncertain. CDR3 length: 15 residues. Germline V gene sequence: CDR1 LGHNA, CDR2 YSLEER. The V and J ends lost 0 bases and 3 bases respectively, with 8 bases between them.

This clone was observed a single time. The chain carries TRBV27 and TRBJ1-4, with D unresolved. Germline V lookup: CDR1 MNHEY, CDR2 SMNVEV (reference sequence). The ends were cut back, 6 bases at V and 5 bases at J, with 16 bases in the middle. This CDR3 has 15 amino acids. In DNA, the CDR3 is TGTGCCAGCAGGAATAAAGGGTCAAGAAATGAAAAACTGTTTTTT. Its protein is CASRNKGSRNEKLFF.

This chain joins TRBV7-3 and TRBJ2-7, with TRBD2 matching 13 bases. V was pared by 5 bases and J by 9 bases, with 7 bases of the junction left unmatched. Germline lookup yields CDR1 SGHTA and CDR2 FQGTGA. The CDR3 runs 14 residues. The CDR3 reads CASSPGLAGAVQYF. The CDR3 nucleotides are TGTGCCAGCAGCCCCGGACTAGCGGGAGCGGTGCAGTACTTC.

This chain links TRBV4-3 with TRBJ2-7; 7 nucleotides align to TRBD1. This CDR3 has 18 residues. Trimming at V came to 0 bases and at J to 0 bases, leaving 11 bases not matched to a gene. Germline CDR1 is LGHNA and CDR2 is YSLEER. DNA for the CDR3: TGCGCCAGCAGCCAAGATTCGCCAAGGACAGGTAGCTCCTACGAGCAGTACTTC. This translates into CASSQDSPRTGSSYEQYF.

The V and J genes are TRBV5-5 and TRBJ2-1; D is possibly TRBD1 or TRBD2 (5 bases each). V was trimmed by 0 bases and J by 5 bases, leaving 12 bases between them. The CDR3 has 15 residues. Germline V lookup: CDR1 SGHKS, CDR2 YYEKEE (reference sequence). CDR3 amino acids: CASSLGVGTHNEQFF. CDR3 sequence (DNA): TGTGCCAGCAGCTTGGGGGTGGGGACGCACAATGAGCAGTTCTTC.

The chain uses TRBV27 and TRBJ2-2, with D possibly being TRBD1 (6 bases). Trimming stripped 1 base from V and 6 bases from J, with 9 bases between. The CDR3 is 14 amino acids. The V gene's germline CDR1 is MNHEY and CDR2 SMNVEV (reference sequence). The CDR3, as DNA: TGTGCCAGCAGTTTATTCAGGGGAGCCGGGGAGCTGTTTTTT. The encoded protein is CASSLFRGAGELFF.

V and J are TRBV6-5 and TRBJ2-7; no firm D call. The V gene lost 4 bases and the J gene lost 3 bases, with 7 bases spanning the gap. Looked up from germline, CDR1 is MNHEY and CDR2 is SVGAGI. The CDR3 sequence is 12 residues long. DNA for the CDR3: TGTGCCAGCAGTTCTCCCTACTACGAGCAGTACTTC. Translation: CASSSPYYEQYF.

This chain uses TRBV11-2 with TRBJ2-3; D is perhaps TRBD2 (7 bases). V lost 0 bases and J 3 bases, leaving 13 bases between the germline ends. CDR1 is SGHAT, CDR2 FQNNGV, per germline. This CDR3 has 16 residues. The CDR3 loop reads CASSLDGRDITDTQYF. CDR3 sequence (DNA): TGTGCCAGCAGCTTAGATGGGAGGGACATTACAGATACGCAGTATTTT.

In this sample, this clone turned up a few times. As DNA, the CDR3 is TGTGCCAGCAGTGAACCGTTACCTCCCTACGAGCAGTACTTC. Translating it yields CASSEPLPPYEQYF. This sequence joins TRBV2 and TRBJ2-7, with no clear D. From germline, CDR1 is SNHLY and CDR2 FYNNEI. CDR3 length equals 14 residues. Trimming took off 2 bases at V and 2 bases at J, with 10 bases between the two ends.

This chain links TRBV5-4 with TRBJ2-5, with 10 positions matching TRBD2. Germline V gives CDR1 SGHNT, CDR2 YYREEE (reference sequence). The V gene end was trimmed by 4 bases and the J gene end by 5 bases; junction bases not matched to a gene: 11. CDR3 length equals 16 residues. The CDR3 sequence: CASSQGLAVLGETQYF. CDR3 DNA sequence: TGTGCCAGCAGCCAAGGACTAGCGGTCCTCGGGGAGACCCAGTACTTC.

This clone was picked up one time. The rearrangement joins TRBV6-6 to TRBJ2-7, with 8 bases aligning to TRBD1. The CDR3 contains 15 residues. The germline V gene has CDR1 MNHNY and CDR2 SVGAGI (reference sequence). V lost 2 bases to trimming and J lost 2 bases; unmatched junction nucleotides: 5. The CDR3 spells CASSYVQGDTYEQYF. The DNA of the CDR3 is TGTGCCAGCAGTTACGTACAGGGGGATACCTACGAGCAGTACTTC.

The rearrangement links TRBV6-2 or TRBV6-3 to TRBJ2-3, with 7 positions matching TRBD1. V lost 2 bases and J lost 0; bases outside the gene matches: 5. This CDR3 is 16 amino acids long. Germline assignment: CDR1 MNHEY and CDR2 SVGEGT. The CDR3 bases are TGTGCCAGCAGTTACGTGACAGGGCTAAGCACAGATACGCAGTATTTT. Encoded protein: CASSYVTGLSTDTQYF.

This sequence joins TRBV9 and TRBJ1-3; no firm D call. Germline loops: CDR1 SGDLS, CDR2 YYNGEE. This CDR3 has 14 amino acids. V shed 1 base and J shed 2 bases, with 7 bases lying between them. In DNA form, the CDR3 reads TGTGCCAGCAGCGTACAGCCAACTGGAAACACCATATATTTT. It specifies CASSVQPTGNTIYF.

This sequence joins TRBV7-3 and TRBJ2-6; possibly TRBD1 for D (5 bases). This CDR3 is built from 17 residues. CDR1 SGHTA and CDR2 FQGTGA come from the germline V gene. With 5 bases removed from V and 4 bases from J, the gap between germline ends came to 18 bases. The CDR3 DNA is TGTGCCAGCAGCCCAGAAGGGGTGCGGCTCGGGGCCAACGTCCTGACTTTC. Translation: CASSPEGVRLGANVLTF.

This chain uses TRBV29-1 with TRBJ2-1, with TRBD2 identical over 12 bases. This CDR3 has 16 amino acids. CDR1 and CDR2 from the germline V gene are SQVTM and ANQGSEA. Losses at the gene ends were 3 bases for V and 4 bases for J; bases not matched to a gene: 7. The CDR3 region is CSVDPRLAGEYNEQFF. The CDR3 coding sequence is TGCAGCGTTGACCCGAGACTAGCGGGAGAGTACAATGAGCAGTTCTTC.

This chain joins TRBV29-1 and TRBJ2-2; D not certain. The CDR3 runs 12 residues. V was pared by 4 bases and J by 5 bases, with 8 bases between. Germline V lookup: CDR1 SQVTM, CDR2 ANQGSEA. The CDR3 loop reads CSVVPGTGELFF. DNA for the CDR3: TGCAGCGTTGTACCCGGGACCGGGGAGCTGTTTTTT.

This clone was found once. CDR3 loop: CASSSLTWYQETQYF. CDR3 bases: TGTGCCAGCAGTTCATTAACTTGGTACCAAGAGACCCAGTACTTC. The chain has TRBV6-2 or TRBV6-3 and TRBJ2-5; no clear D gene. V was clipped by 4 bases and J by 0 bases, with 12 bases between them. CDR1 is MNHEY and CDR2 is SVGEGT in the germline V gene. The CDR3 loop spans 15 amino acids.

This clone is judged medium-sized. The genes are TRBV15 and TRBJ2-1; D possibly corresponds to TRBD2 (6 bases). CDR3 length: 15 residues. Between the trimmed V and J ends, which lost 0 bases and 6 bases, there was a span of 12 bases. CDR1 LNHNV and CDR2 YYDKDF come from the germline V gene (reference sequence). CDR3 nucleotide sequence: TGTGCCACCAGCAGAGATTACGGGAGTAGCAATGAGCAGTTCTTC. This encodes CATSRDYGSSNEQFF. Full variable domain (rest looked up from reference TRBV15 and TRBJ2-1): DAMVIQNPRYQVTQFGKPVTLSCSQTLNHNVMYWYQQKSSQAPKLLFHYYDKDFNNEADTPDNFQSRRPNTSFCFLDIRSPGLGDTAMYLCATSRDYGSSNEQFFGPGTRLTVL.

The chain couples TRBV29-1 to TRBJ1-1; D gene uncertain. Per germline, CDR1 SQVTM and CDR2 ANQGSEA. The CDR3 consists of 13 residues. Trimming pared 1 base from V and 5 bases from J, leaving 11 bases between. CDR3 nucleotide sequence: TGCAGCGTTGAAGGCTCTGAGATTACTGAAGCTTTCTTT. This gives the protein CSVEGSEITEAFF.

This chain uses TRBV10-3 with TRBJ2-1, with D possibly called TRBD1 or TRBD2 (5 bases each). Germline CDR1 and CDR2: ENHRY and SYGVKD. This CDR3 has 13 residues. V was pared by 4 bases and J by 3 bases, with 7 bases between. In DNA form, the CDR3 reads TGTGCCATCAGTGGGGACCTCTACAATGAGCAGTTCTTC. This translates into CAISGDLYNEQFF.

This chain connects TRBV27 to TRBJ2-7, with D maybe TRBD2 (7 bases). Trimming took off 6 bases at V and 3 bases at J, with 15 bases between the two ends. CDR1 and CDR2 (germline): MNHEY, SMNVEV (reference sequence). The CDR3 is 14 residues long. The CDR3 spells CASRFGGGGYEQYF. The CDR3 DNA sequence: TGTGCCAGCAGGTTCGGGGGAGGGGGCTACGAGCAGTACTTC.

The CDR3: CASSALLQGLDGYTF. The CDR3 DNA is TGTGCCAGCAGCGCGCTCTTACAGGGGTTGGATGGCTACACCTTC. The chain joins TRBV7-2 to TRBJ1-2; 7 nucleotides agree with TRBD1. CDR3 length: 15 amino acids. The V and J ends lost 5 bases and 6 bases, in that order; junction bases with no gene match: 12. The V gene's germline CDR1 is SGHTA and CDR2 FQGNSA. The full variable domain, its missing parts supplied by reference TRBV7-2 and TRBJ1-2, is GAGVSQSPSNKVTEKGKDVELRCDPISGHTALYWYRQSLGQGLEFLIYFQGNSAPDKSGLPSDRFSAERTGGSVSTLTIQRTQQEDSAVYLCASSALLQGLDGYTFGSGTRLTVV.

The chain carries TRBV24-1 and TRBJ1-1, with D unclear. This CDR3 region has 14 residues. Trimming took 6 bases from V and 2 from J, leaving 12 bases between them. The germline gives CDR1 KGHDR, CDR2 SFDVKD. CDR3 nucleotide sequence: TGTGCCACCAGTCGTGATGGTGGAAACACTGAAGCTTTCTTT. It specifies CATSRDGGNTEAFF.